The present entry profiles one TCR beta chain with its context. The data were obtained in a study of T cell changes during pregnancy in multiple sclerosis. TCRdb keeps only in-frame clones here, not all; method: immunoSEQ multiplex PCR. Of about 59,000 clones listed, 85% to 95% are singletons. Material: CD8+ T cells from peripheral blood mononuclear cells, obtained in the third trimester of pregnancy. The TCR originated in a female donor with multiple sclerosis, enrolled in a pregnancy study.

This CDR3 is CAISGHPQGQGPPGNTIYF. The CDR3 nucleotides are TGTGCCATCAGTGGCCACCCCCAGGGTCAGGGCCCCCCTGGAAACACCATATATTTT. The chain has TRBV10-3 and TRBJ1-3; the D gene is possibly TRBD1 (5 bases). Germline V gives CDR1 ENHRY, CDR2 SYGVKD. The V end was cut by 4 bases, the J end by 2 bases, with 24 bases between. The CDR3 consists of 19 residues.